Detailed here is one T cell receptor beta chain. Its target is unknown. Clones were sequenced by immunoSEQ multiplex PCR, and TCRdb holds only the in-frame ones, with some missing. Counted here are around 36,000 clones, roughly 80% occurring once; the ten biggest clones make up approximately 35%. This specimen comes from a study of T cells in localized non-small cell lung cancer. Regarding the study as a whole: It remains possible that heterogeneity exists, since only one tumor region was sequenced.

CDR1 MNHNY and CDR2 SVGAGI come from the germline V gene (reference sequence). V lost 0 bases and J 5 bases, leaving 13 bases between the germline ends. The CDR3 sequence is 16 residues long. The chain uses TRBV6-6 and TRBJ1-4; D is unclear. This clonotype was sampled from a woman aged 35-70 years with stage II squamous cell lung carcinoma. The sample was PBMCs, taken before any cancer treatment. CDR3 in DNA: TGTGCCAGCAGTTACTCGGTGGAGCTGAGAAATGAAAAACTGTTTTTT. Encoded protein: CASSYSVELRNEKLFF.